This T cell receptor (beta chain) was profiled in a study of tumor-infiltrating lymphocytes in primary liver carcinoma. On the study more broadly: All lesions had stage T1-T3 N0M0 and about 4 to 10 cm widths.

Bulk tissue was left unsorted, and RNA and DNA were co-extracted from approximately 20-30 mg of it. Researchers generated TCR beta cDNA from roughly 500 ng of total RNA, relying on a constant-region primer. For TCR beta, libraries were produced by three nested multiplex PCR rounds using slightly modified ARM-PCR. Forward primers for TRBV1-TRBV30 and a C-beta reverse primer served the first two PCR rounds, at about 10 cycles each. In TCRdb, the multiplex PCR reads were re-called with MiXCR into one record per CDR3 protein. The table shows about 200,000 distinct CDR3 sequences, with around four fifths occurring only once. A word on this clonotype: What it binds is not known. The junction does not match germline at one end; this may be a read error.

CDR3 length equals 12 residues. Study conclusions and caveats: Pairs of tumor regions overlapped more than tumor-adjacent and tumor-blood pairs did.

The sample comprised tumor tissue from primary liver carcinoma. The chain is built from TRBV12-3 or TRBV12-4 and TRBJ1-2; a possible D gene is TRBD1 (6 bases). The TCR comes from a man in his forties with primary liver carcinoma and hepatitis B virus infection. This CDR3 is CASTIGGYGYTF. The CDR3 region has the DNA TGTGCCAGCACCATAGGGGGATATGGCTACACTTTC.